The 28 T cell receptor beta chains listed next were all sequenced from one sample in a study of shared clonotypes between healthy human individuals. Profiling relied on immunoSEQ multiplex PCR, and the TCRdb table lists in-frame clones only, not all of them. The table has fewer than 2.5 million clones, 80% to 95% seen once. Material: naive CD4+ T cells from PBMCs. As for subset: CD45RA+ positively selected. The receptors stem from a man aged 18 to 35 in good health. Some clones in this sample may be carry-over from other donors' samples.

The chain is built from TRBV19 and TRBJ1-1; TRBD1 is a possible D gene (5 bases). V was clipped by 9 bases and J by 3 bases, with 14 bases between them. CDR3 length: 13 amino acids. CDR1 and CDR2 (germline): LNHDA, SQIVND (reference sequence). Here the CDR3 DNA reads TGTGCCAGCCCGATCGGGGGGGACACTGAAGCTTTCTTT. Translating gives CASPIGGDTEAFF.

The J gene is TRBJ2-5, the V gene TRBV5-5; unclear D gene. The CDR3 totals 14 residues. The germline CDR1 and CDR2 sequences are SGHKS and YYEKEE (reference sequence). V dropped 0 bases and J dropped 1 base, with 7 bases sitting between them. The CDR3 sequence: CASSLDGSQETQYF. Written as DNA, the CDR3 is TGTGCCAGCAGCTTGGACGGCAGCCAAGAGACCCAGTACTTC.

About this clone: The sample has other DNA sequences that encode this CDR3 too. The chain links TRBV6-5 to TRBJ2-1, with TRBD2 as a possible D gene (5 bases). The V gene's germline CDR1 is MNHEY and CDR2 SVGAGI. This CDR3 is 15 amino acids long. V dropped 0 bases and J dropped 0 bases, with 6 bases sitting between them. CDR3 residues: CASSYSGSSYNEQFF. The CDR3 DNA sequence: TGTGCCAGCAGTTACTCGGGGAGCTCCTACAATGAGCAGTTCTTC.

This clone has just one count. CDR3 sequence: CASSQGRKNTEAFF. The DNA of the CDR3 is TGTGCCAGCAGCCAAGGGCGAAAGAACACTGAAGCTTTCTTT. The chain recombines TRBV14 with TRBJ1-1; no definite D call. This CDR3 is built from 14 residues. Germline V gene data show CDR1 as SGHDN and CDR2 as FVKESK. V was shortened by 1 base and J by 1 base, with 7 bases between the two germline ends.

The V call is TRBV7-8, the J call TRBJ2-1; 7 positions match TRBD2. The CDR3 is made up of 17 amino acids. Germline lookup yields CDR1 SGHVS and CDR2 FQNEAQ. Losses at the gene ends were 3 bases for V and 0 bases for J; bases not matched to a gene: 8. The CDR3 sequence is CASSFVLSGISYNEQFF. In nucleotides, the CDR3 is TGTGCCAGCAGCTTCGTGCTAAGCGGGATCTCCTACAATGAGCAGTTCTTC. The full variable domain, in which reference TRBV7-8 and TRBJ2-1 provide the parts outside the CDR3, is GAGVSQSPRYKVAKRGQDVALRCDPISGHVSLFWYQQALGQGPEFLTYFQNEAQLDKSGLPSDRFFAERPEGSVSTLKIQRTQQEDSAVYLCASSFVLSGISYNEQFFGPGTRLTVL.

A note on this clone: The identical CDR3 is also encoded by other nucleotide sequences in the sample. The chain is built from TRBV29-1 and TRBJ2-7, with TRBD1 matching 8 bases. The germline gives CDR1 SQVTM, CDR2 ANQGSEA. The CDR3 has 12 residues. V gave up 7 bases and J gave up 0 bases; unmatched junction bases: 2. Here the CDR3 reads CSAGQGSYEQYF. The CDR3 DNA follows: TGCAGCGCCGGACAGGGCTCCTACGAGCAGTACTTC.

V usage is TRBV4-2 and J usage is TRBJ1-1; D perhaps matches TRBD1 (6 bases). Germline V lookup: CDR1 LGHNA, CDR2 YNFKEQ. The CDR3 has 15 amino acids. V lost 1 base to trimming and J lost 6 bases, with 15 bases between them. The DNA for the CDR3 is TGTGCCAGCAGCCAAGGGGGGCAGGGAGGTTCTGAAGCTTTCTTT. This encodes CASSQGGQGGSEAFF.

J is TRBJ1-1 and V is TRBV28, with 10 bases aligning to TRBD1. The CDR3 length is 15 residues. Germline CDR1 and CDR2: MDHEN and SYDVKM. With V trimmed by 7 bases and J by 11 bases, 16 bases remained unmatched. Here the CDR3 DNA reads TGTGCCAGCATAGGGCATACGACAGGGGGCGTCCCCGCTTTCTTT. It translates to CASIGHTTGGVPAFF.

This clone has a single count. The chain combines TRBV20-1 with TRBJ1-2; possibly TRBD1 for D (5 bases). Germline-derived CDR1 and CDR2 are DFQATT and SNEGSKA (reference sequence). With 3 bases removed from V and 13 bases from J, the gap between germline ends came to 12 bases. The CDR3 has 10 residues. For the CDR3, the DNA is TGCAGTGCTAGTTCTGGGGCGGGCACCTTC. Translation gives CSASSGAGTF.

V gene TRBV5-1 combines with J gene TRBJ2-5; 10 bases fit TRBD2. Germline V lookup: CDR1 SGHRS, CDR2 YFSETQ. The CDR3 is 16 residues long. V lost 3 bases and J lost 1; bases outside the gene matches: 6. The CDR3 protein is CASSYGLAGGQETQYF. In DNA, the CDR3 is TGCGCCAGCAGCTATGGTTTAGCGGGAGGCCAAGAGACCCAGTACTTC.

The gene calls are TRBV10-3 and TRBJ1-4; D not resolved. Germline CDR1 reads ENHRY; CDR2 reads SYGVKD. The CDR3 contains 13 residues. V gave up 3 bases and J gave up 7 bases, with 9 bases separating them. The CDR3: CAISETAAEKLFF. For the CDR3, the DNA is TGTGCCATCAGTGAAACTGCGGCTGAAAAACTGTTTTTT.

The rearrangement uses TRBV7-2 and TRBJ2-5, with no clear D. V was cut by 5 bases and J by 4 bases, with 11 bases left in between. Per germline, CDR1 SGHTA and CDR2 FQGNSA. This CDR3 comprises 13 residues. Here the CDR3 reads CASSLGAAETQYF. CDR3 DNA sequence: TGTGCCAGCAGCCTGGGCGCCGCAGAGACCCAGTACTTC.

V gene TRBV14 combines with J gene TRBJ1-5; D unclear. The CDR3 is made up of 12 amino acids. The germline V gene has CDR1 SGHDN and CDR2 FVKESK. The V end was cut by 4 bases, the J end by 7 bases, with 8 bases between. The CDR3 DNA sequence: TGTGCCAGCAGCCTGGGGAGACAGCCCCAGCATTTT. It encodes CASSLGRQPQHF.

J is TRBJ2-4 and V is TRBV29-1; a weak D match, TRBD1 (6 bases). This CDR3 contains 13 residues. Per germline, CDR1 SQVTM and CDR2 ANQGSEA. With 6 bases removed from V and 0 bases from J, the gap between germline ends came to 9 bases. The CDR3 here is CSVGAGAKNIQYF. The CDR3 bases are TGCAGCGTGGGGGCGGGAGCCAAAAACATTCAGTACTTC. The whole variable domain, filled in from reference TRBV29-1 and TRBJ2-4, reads SAVISQKPSRDICQRGTSLTIQCQVDSQVTMMFWYRQQPGQSLTLIATANQGSEATYESGFVIDKFPISRPNLTFSTLTVSNMSPEDSSIYLCSVGAGAKNIQYFGAGTRLSVL.

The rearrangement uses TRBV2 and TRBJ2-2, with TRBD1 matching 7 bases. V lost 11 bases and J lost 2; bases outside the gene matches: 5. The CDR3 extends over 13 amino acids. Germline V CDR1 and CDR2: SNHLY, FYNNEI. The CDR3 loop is CAGRTGNTGELFF. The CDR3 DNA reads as TGTGCCGGACGGACAGGAAACACCGGGGAGCTGTTTTTT.

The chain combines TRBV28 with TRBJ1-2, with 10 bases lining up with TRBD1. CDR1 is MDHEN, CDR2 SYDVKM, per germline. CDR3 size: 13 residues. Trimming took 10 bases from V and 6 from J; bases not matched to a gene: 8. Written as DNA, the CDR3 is TGTGCCACCATCACGGACAGGGGGGATGGCTACACCTTC. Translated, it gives CATITDRGDGYTF.

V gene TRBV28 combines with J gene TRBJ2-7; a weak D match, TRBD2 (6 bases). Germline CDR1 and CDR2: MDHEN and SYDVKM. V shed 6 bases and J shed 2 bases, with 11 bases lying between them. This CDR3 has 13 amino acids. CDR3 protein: CASRRGLTYEQYF. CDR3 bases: TGTGCCAGCAGGCGAGGACTAACCTACGAGCAGTACTTC. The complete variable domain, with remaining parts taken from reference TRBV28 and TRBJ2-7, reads DVKVTQSSRYLVKRTGEKVFLECVQDMDHENMFWYRQDPGLGLRLIYFSYDVKMKEKGDIPEGYSVSREKKERFSLILESASTNQTSMYLCASRRGLTYEQYFGPGTRLTVT.

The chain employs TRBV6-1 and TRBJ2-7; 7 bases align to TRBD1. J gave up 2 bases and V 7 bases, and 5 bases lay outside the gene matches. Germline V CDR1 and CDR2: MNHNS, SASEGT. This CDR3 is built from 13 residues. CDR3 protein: CASNRDSPYEQYF. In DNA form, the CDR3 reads TGTGCCAGCAACCGGGACAGCCCCTACGAGCAGTACTTC.

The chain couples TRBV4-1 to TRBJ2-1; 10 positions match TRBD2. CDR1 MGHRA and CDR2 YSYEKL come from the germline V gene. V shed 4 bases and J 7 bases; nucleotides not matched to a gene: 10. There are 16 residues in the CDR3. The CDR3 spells CASSLSSGRARNEQFF. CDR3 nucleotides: TGCGCCAGCAGCCTCTCCAGCGGGAGGGCCAGGAATGAGCAGTTCTTC.

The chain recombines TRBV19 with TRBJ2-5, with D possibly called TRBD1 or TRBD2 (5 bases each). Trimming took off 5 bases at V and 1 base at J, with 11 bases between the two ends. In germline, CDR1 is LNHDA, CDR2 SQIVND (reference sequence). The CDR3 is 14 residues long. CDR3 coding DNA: TGTGCCAGTAGTTCGTCCGGGACCCAAGAGACCCAGTACTTC. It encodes CASSSSGTQETQYF.

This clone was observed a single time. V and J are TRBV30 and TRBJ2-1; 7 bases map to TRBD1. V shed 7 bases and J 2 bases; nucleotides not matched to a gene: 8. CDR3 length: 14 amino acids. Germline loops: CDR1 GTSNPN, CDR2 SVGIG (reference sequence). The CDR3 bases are TGTGCCTCCCACCGGGACAGAGCCTACAATGAGCAGTTCTTC. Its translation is CASHRDRAYNEQFF.

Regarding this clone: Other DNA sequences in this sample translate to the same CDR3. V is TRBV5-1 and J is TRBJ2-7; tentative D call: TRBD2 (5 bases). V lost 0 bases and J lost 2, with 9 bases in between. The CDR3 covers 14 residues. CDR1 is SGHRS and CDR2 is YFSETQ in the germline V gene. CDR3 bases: TGCGCCAGCAGCTTGGTTGGAGGACCCTACGAGCAGTACTTC. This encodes CASSLVGGPYEQYF.

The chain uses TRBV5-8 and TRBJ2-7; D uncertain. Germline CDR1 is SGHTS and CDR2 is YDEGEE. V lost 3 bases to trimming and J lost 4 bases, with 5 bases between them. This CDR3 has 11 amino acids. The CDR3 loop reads CASSYYYEQYF. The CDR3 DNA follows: TGTGCCAGCAGCTATTATTACGAGCAGTACTTC.

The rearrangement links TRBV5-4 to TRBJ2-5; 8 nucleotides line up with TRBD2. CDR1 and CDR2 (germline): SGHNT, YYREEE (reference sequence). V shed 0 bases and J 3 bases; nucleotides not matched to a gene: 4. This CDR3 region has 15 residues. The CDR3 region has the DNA TGTGCCAGCAGCTTGGTCAGCGGGGGCGAAGAGACCCAGTACTTC. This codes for CASSLVSGGEETQYF.

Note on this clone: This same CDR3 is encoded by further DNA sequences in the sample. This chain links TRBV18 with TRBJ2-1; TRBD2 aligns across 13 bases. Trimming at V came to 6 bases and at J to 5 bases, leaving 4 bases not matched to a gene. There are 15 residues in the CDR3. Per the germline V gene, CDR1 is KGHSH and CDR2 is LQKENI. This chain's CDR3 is CASSPGLAGDNEQFF. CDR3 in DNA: TGTGCCAGCTCGCCCGGACTAGCGGGAGACAATGAGCAGTTCTTC.

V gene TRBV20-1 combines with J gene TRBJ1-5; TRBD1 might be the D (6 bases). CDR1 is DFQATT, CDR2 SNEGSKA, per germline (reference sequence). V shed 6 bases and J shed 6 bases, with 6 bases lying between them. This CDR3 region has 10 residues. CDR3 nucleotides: TGCAGTGCGGGGGCTCAGCCCCAGCATTTT. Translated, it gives CSAGAQPQHF.

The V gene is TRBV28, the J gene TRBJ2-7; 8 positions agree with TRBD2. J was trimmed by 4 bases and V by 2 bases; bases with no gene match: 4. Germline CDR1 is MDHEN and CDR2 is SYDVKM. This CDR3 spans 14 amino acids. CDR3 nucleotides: TGTGCCAGCAGTTTAACGGCGGGAGGTTACGAGCAGTACTTC. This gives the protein CASSLTAGGYEQYF. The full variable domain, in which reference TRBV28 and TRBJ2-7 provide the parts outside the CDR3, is DVKVTQSSRYLVKRTGEKVFLECVQDMDHENMFWYRQDPGLGLRLIYFSYDVKMKEKGDIPEGYSVSREKKERFSLILESASTNQTSMYLCASSLTAGGYEQYFGPGTRLTVT.

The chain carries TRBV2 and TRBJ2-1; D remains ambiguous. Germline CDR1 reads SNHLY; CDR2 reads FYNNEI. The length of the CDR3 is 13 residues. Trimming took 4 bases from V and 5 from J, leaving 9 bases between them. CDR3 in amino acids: CASSGVRNNEQFF. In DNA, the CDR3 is TGTGCCAGCAGTGGGGTGAGGAACAATGAGCAGTTCTTC.